This T cell receptor (beta chain) appears in the sequencing data of a study of control samples from healthy donors and cancer patients. The CDR3 totals 16 residues. The germline V gene encodes CDR1 SGHDT and CDR2 YYEEEE. The ends were cut back, 2 bases at V and 4 bases at J, with 18 bases in the middle. Profiled with immunoSEQ multiplex PCR; TCRdb holds only in-frame clones, not every one. The repertoire has about 96,000 clones, over 90% of them found once; the top ten carry 8%. Sequencing was carried out using blood. The receptor was isolated from a man in his late teens or twenties in good health. The chain couples TRBV5-6 to TRBJ1-2, with D perhaps matching TRBD1 (5 bases). CDR3 sequence: CASSFYATYQGYGYTF. In DNA, the CDR3 is TGTGCCAGCAGCTTTTATGCGACCTATCAGGGCTATGGCTACACCTTC.